Below are 15 T cell receptor beta chains sequenced from a single sample in a study of cytomegalovirus exposure and HLA in healthy donors. Both 60 Vbeta primers and 13 Jbeta primers went into the PCR. Generated by immunoSEQ multiplex PCR, the TCRdb table keeps only in-frame clones and is missing some. The repertoire holds around 65,000 clones, with approximately 67% as singletons. Sequencing was performed on PBMCs. The receptors here all came from a man under 40 in good health and CMV-seronegative.

This sequence joins TRBV7-2 and TRBJ1-2, with TRBD1 matching over 9 bases. This CDR3 has 14 residues. Germline CDR1 SGHTA, CDR2 FQGNSA. The V and J ends lost 1 base and 6 bases, in that order; junction bases with no gene match: 3. The CDR3 DNA reads as TGTGCCAGCAGCTTAGGCGGACAGGGGAATGGCTACACCTTC. Its protein is CASSLGGQGNGYTF.

The chain has TRBV19 and TRBJ2-7; TRBD1 might be the D (5 bases). The CDR3 consists of 13 residues. The germline V gene encodes CDR1 LNHDA and CDR2 SQIVND (reference sequence). V lost 4 bases and J lost 0, with 7 bases in between. The CDR3 is CASSTDSSYEQYF. CDR3 DNA: TGTGCCAGTAGTACCGACAGCTCCTACGAGCAGTACTTC. Full variable domain (missing parts from reference TRBV19 and TRBJ2-7): DGGITQSPKYLFRKEGQNVTLSCEQNLNHDAMYWYRQDPGQGLRLIYYSQIVNDFQKGDIAEGYSVSREKKESFPLTVTSAQKNPTAFYLCASSTDSSYEQYFGPGTRLTVT.

This clone was detected only a few times. The V call is TRBV29-1, the J call TRBJ2-3; no clear D gene. CDR1 is SQVTM and CDR2 is ANQGSEA in the germline V gene. This CDR3 is 12 amino acids long. Trimming removed 7 bases at V and 6 bases at J, with 14 bases between. The CDR3 DNA reads as TGCAGCGAAGCCGGGTCCGCCGATACGCAGTATTTT. Translating it yields CSEAGSADTQYF.

The chain links TRBV5-1 to TRBJ2-5; 14 nucleotides match TRBD2. In germline, CDR1 is SGHRS, CDR2 YFSETQ. The CDR3 has 15 residues. With 2 bases clipped from V and 5 bases from J, the junction kept 2 bases outside the gene matches. CDR3 residues: CASSFRTSGGETQYF. The CDR3 DNA follows: TGCGCCAGCAGCTTTCGGACTAGCGGGGGGGAGACCCAGTACTTC. Filled out from reference TRBV5-1 and TRBJ2-5, the complete variable domain reads KAGVTQTPRYLIKTRGQQVTLSCSPISGHRSVSWYQQTPGQGLQFLFEYFSETQRNKGNFPGRFSGRQFSNSRSEMNVSTLELGDSALYLCASSFRTSGGETQYFGPGTRLLVL.

The V and J genes are TRBV6-6 and TRBJ2-7; 7 bases are shared with TRBD1. The CDR3 extends over 15 amino acids. Germline V gene sequence: CDR1 MNHNY, CDR2 SVGAGI (reference sequence). J gave up 2 bases and V 11 bases, and 15 bases lay outside the gene matches. CDR3 coding DNA: TGTGCCCGCAATCAGGACAGGAAGGGCCCCTACGAGCAGTACTTC. Amino acid sequence: CARNQDRKGPYEQYF.

The V gene is TRBV11-2, the J gene TRBJ2-7; D is ambiguous. V was trimmed by 0 bases and J by 3 bases, leaving 9 bases between them. Germline V gene lookup returns CDR1 SGHAT and CDR2 FQNNGV. This CDR3 spans 14 amino acids. The CDR3, as DNA: TGTGCCAGCAGCTTAGAGGCCAGAAACTACGAGCAGTACTTC. Its translation is CASSLEARNYEQYF.

The chain is built from TRBV13 and TRBJ2-7; the match to TRBD2 covers 8 bases. The germline CDR1 and CDR2 sequences are PRHDT and FYEKMQ (reference sequence). V shed 6 bases, J shed 3 bases, and the junction held 10 bases outside the gene matches. The CDR3 has 15 amino acids. CDR3 sequence reads: CASRWASGGNYEQYF. DNA for the CDR3: TGTGCCAGCAGATGGGCGAGCGGGGGCAACTACGAGCAGTACTTC.

The V gene is TRBV4-2, the J gene TRBJ1-5; 8 bases agree with TRBD1. The CDR3 is made up of 16 amino acids. CDR1 LGHNA and CDR2 YNFKEQ come from the germline V gene. The V gene end was trimmed by 0 bases and the J gene end by 3 bases; junction bases not matched to a gene: 4. The DNA of the CDR3 is TGTGCCAGCAGCCAAGATAGGGGACAGGACAATCAGCCCCAGCATTTT. Protein: CASSQDRGQDNQPQHF.

This chain uses TRBV25-1 with TRBJ2-5; 8 bases line up with TRBD1. The CDR3 length is 18 residues. Germline trimming cut 0 bases from V and 4 bases from J; bases unmatched to any gene: 13. Per the germline V gene, CDR1 is MGHDK and CDR2 is SYGVNS. This chain's CDR3 is CASSEYGFGAGGLETQYF. CDR3 DNA: TGTGCCAGCAGTGAATATGGGTTCGGGGCAGGGGGCCTAGAGACCCAGTACTTC.

V gene TRBV6-5 combines with J gene TRBJ2-3; D is perhaps TRBD2 (5 bases). CDR3 length: 14 residues. V shed 0 bases and J shed 2 bases, with 6 bases lying between them. Germline lookup yields CDR1 MNHEY and CDR2 SVGAGI. CDR3 coding DNA: TGTGCCAGCAGTTACTCCGGGGTCACAGATACGCAGTATTTT. Its protein product is CASSYSGVTDTQYF.

This chain connects TRBV6-5 to TRBJ1-1, with a tentative D call TRBD1 (5 bases). The CDR3 spans 15 residues. In germline, CDR1 is MNHEY, CDR2 SVGAGI. V was trimmed by 2 bases and J by 0 bases, leaving 10 bases between them. The CDR3 DNA is TGTGCCAGCAGTTACCTTGACAGCATGAACACTGAAGCTTTCTTT. As protein: CASSYLDSMNTEAFF.

The genes are TRBV5-1 and TRBJ2-7; 8 bases are a match to TRBD1. From germline, CDR1 is SGHRS and CDR2 YFSETQ. The CDR3 spans 14 residues. Germline trimming cut 4 bases from V and 2 bases from J; bases unmatched to any gene: 5. The CDR3 loop is CASSTGTGTYEQYF. CDR3 DNA: TGCGCCAGCAGCACCGGGACAGGAACCTACGAGCAGTACTTC. The full variable domain, its missing parts supplied by reference TRBV5-1 and TRBJ2-7, is KAGVTQTPRYLIKTRGQQVTLSCSPISGHRSVSWYQQTPGQGLQFLFEYFSETQRNKGNFPGRFSGRQFSNSRSEMNVSTLELGDSALYLCASSTGTGTYEQYFGPGTRLTVT.

This clone was observed a handful of times. V and J are TRBV9 and TRBJ1-1, with D unclear. The CDR3 has 13 amino acids. The germline CDR1 and CDR2 sequences are SGDLS and YYNGEE. V lost 3 bases and J lost 13, with 19 bases in between. The CDR3 sequence: CASSEDGPMSVFF. In DNA form, the CDR3 reads TGTGCCAGCAGCGAAGATGGTCCGATGAGCGTTTTCTTT.

Only a few counts were recorded for this clone. This rearrangement joins TRBV6-5 to TRBJ2-5; weak D call: TRBD1 (6 bases). The CDR3 runs to 12 residues. Trimming cost V 6 bases and J 4 bases, with 9 bases left between them. Per germline, CDR1 MNHEY and CDR2 SVGAGI. The chain's CDR3 is CASRQGRETQYF. CDR3 nucleotides: TGTGCCAGCAGACAGGGAAGAGAGACCCAGTACTTC.

The chain has TRBV11-2 and TRBJ1-1; TRBD1 might be the D (5 bases). The CDR3 is made up of 13 amino acids. Trimming took 1 base from V and 5 from J, leaving 8 bases between them. The germline CDR1 and CDR2 sequences are SGHAT and FQNNGV. The CDR3 nucleotides are TGTGCCAGCAGCTTAGGCAGGGATACTGAAGCTTTCTTT. Amino acid sequence: CASSLGRDTEAFF.